The source of this T cell receptor (beta chain) is a study of T cells after yellow fever vaccination. Study-level points and caveats: A weaker but faster secondary response was observed, peaking on day 5 versus 15. Only a small proportion of the clonotypes turned up in both the CD4 and the CD8 compartments, likely arising from convergent recombination. The study re-detected most primary-vaccination clones after the booster (96% CD4, roughly 88% CD8).

The CDR3 length is 17 residues. This clonotype was counted between two and nine times. The antigen is not known. One junction end does not reproduce the germline sequence, and a read error may be involved. As TCR cDNA was made by 5'RACE template switching, a universal primer site and UMIs were added. TCRdb reanalysed the 5' RACE reads using MiXCR and keeps one entry per CDR3 protein. The table has hundreds of thousands of distinct CDR3 sequences, approximately 9% seen once. This specimen consisted of PBMCs, obtained on the day of the first yellow fever vaccination. The chain has TRBV12-3 or TRBV12-4 and TRBJ2-5; TRBD2 agrees at 10 bases. The clonotype was recovered from a man in his late teens or twenties who received the YFV17D yellow fever vaccine. The CDR3 nucleotides read TGTGCCAGCAGTTCCGTCAAGACTAGCGGGTACCAAGATACCCAGTACTTC. Translating gives CASSSVKTSGYQDTQYF.